The 26 T cell receptor beta chains reported below all come from one sample, sequenced in a study of blood T cell repertoires in COVID-19. This table comes from immunoSEQ multiplex PCR, and its TCRdb copy is limited to in-frame clones, with some not included. Of 260,000 or so clones listed, more than 70% are singletons. Sequences were obtained from PBMCs or T cells enriched from blood (not recorded which). These receptor sequences come from a woman between 40 and 50 years old with acute COVID-19.

The chain employs TRBV19 and TRBJ1-1, with a tentative D call TRBD1 (6 bases). This CDR3 has 16 amino acids. The germline gives CDR1 LNHDA, CDR2 SQIVND (reference sequence). Between the trimmed V and J ends, which lost 8 bases and 1 base, there was a span of 20 bases. CDR3 residues: CASSPSRDRPNTEAFF. The CDR3 nucleotides read TGTGCCAGTTCTCCTTCCCGAGACAGGCCGAACACTGAAGCTTTCTTT. Drawing the rest from reference TRBV19 and TRBJ1-1, the complete variable domain is DGGITQSPKYLFRKEGQNVTLSCEQNLNHDAMYWYRQDPGQGLRLIYYSQIVNDFQKGDIAEGYSVSREKKESFPLTVTSAQKNPTAFYLCASSPSRDRPNTEAFFGQGTRLTVV.

This chain connects TRBV9 to TRBJ1-3, with 11 bases matching TRBD1. V was clipped by 3 bases and J by 8 bases; unmatched bases: 7. The CDR3 is 15 residues long. Looked up from germline, CDR1 is SGDLS and CDR2 is YYNGEE. CDR3: CASSGTGGLGDTIYF. The CDR3 nucleotides read TGTGCCAGCAGCGGGACAGGGGGCTTAGGGGACACCATATATTTT.

The chain employs TRBV4-3 and TRBJ1-6, with D possibly matching TRBD1 (6 bases). The CDR3 consists of 17 residues. CDR1 is LGHNA, CDR2 YSLEER, per germline. V was cut by 3 bases and J by 9 bases, with 21 bases left in between. The CDR3: CASSHGATGQTSSPLHF. The CDR3 coding sequence is TGCGCCAGCAGCCACGGTGCGACAGGCCAGACGTCTTCACCCCTCCACTTT.

The chain joins TRBV27 to TRBJ1-1, with D perhaps matching TRBD1 (5 bases). The CDR3 consists of 17 residues. With 3 bases removed from V and 1 base from J, the gap between germline ends came to 18 bases. Germline V gene data show CDR1 as MNHEY and CDR2 as SMNVEV (reference sequence). The CDR3 DNA reads as TGTGCCAGCAGTTTTATAATGGGCAGGGTTGGGAACACTGAAGCTTTCTTT. Translating it yields CASSFIMGRVGNTEAFF.

Worth noting for this clone: The same CDR3 arises from other DNA sequences in this sample as well. The chain carries TRBV7-9 and TRBJ1-4, with D perhaps matching TRBD1 (6 bases). CDR1 and CDR2 from the germline V gene are SEHNR and FQNEAQ (reference sequence). The germline V and J ends were trimmed by 5 bases and 0 bases, with 7 bases remaining between them. The CDR3 is 14 residues long. The CDR3 loop reads CASSPGATNEKLFF. CDR3 nucleotide sequence: TGTGCCAGCAGCCCAGGGGCAACTAATGAAAAACTGTTTTTT.

V usage is TRBV6-6 and J usage is TRBJ2-7; D is perhaps TRBD1 (6 bases). Germline lookup yields CDR1 MNHNY and CDR2 SVGAGI (reference sequence). CDR3 length: 13 amino acids. Trimming stripped 7 bases from V and 3 bases from J, with 13 bases between. CDR3 in DNA: TGTGCCAGCACCCCGACAGGCGGCTACGAGCAGTACTTC. Its protein is CASTPTGGYEQYF.

The chain joins TRBV27 to TRBJ2-2; 9 nucleotides align to TRBD1. Germline CDR1 and CDR2: MNHEY and SMNVEV (reference sequence). The CDR3 has 17 residues. After removal of 1 base from V and 4 bases from J, the junction contained 7 bases not matched to a gene. CDR3 nucleotides: TGTGCCAGCAGTTTATACTCGGGGACAGGGTCCACCGGGGAGCTGTTTTTT. It is translated as CASSLYSGTGSTGELFF.

This clone is a singleton in its sample. Other DNA sequences from this sample encode an identical CDR3 as well. The rearrangement joins TRBV2 to TRBJ1-5, with D possibly matching TRBD1 (5 bases). The V end lost 5 bases, the J end lost 5 bases, and 10 bases lay between the germline ends. There are 13 residues in the CDR3. Germline lookup yields CDR1 SNHLY and CDR2 FYNNEI. The chain's CDR3 is CASSFDRDQPQHF. CDR3 DNA: TGTGCCAGCAGTTTTGACAGAGATCAGCCCCAGCATTTT. The full variable domain, with the rest looked up from reference TRBV2 and TRBJ1-5, is EPEVTQTPSHQVTQMGQEVILRCVPISNHLYFYWYRQILGQKVEFLVSFYNNEISEKSEIFDDQFSVERPDGSNFTLKIRSTKLEDSAMYFCASSFDRDQPQHFGDGTRLSIL.

V gene TRBV3-1 (or the pseudogene TRBV3-2) combines with J gene TRBJ2-1; TRBD1 matches at 9 bases. Germline CDR1 and CDR2: LGHDT and YNNKEL (reference sequence). The V and J ends lost 2 bases and 7 bases, in that order; junction bases with no gene match: 3. The length of the CDR3 is 14 residues. CDR3 sequence: CASSQNRGLNEQFF. DNA of the CDR3: TGTGCCAGCAGCCAAAACAGGGGGCTTAATGAGCAGTTCTTC.

This chain uses TRBV3-1 (or the pseudogene TRBV3-2) with TRBJ1-5; TRBD1 might be the D (6 bases). Trimming removed 9 bases from V and 2 bases from J, with 26 bases in between. CDR3 length: 18 amino acids. Germline V gives CDR1 LGHDT, CDR2 YNNKEL (reference sequence). The CDR3, as DNA: TGTGCCAGTACCTGGACAGCCGAATCGAGGCGGGGCAATCAGCCCCAGCATTTT. Amino acid sequence: CASTWTAESRRGNQPQHF.

The rearrangement joins TRBV19 to TRBJ2-5; the D gene is possibly TRBD2 (5 bases). CDR1 is LNHDA, CDR2 SQIVND, per germline (reference sequence). The CDR3 loop spans 16 amino acids. V lost 1 base and J 5 bases, leaving 17 bases between the germline ends. The CDR3 DNA is TGTGCCAGTAGTATAGGCCGGGGAATGGATGGCGAGACCCAGTACTTC. Its protein product is CASSIGRGMDGETQYF. Full variable domain (remainder filled in from reference TRBV19 and TRBJ2-5): DGGITQSPKYLFRKEGQNVTLSCEQNLNHDAMYWYRQDPGQGLRLIYYSQIVNDFQKGDIAEGYSVSREKKESFPLTVTSAQKNPTAFYLCASSIGRGMDGETQYFGPGTRLLVL.

This chain uses TRBV5-1 with TRBJ1-2; 9 bases are shared with TRBD1. The CDR3 length is 15 residues. CDR1 SGHRS and CDR2 YFSETQ come from the germline V gene. Losses at the gene ends were 0 bases for V and 7 bases for J; bases not matched to a gene: 7. The chain's CDR3 is CASSLEGQGVGGYTF. The CDR3 DNA reads as TGCGCCAGCAGCTTGGAGGGACAGGGTGTTGGTGGCTACACCTTC.

The chain is built from TRBV27 and TRBJ2-2, with 15 positions matching TRBD2. J gave up 5 bases and V 9 bases, and 10 bases lay outside the gene matches. Germline CDR1 is MNHEY and CDR2 is SMNVEV (reference sequence). The length of the CDR3 is 17 residues. Here the CDR3 DNA reads TGTGCCAGTAGAGGACTAGCGGGAGGGCCGCGGACCGGGGAGCTGTTTTTT. Its protein product is CASRGLAGGPRTGELFF.

This chain uses TRBV6-5 with TRBJ2-5; 8 positions match TRBD2. CDR1 and CDR2 from the germline V gene are MNHEY and SVGAGI. This CDR3 is built from 15 residues. J gave up 2 bases and V 5 bases, and 7 bases lay outside the gene matches. CDR3 sequence reads: CASSRTGGLQETQYF. The CDR3 DNA is TGTGCCAGCAGTCGGACGGGAGGGTTACAAGAGACCCAGTACTTC.

This clone was seen a few times. The chain employs TRBV29-1 and TRBJ2-3, with 8 bases that match TRBD2. CDR1 is SQVTM, CDR2 ANQGSEA, per germline. The J segment lost 3 bases and the V segment lost 7 bases, leaving 9 bases of the junction unmatched. This CDR3 contains 14 residues. The CDR3 spells CSAGGLAETDTQYF. For the CDR3, the DNA is TGCAGCGCGGGGGGGCTCGCTGAAACAGATACGCAGTATTTT.

This chain uses TRBV5-6 with TRBJ2-5; D is possibly TRBD1 (6 bases). The CDR3 contains 13 residues. V lost 1 base and J 2 bases, leaving 6 bases between the germline ends. Germline assignment: CDR1 SGHDT and CDR2 YYEEEE. This CDR3 is CASSLQGQETQYF. In DNA, the CDR3 is TGTGCCAGCAGCTTGCAGGGGCAAGAGACCCAGTACTTC.

The V gene is TRBV19, the J gene TRBJ1-2; D might be TRBD1 (6 bases). The CDR3 contains 13 residues. Trimming pared 0 bases from V and 4 bases from J, leaving 6 bases between. Per germline, CDR1 LNHDA and CDR2 SQIVND (reference sequence). CDR3 coding DNA: TGTGCCAGTAGTATAGACAGGGGCTATGGCTACACCTTC. It encodes CASSIDRGYGYTF. Together with reference TRBV19 and TRBJ1-2, the CDR3 gives the full variable domain: DGGITQSPKYLFRKEGQNVTLSCEQNLNHDAMYWYRQDPGQGLRLIYYSQIVNDFQKGDIAEGYSVSREKKESFPLTVTSAQKNPTAFYLCASSIDRGYGYTFGSGTRLTVV.

CDR3 DNA: TGTGCCAGCAGGCTAGCGGGAGGGCCCCCGCAGTTCTTC. It translates to CASRLAGGPPQFF. The chain recombines TRBV27 with TRBJ2-1, with 12 bases that match TRBD2. Trimming at V came to 6 bases and at J to 12 bases, leaving 6 bases not matched to a gene. The CDR3 is 13 amino acids. CDR1 and CDR2 (germline): MNHEY, SMNVEV (reference sequence).

This rearrangement joins TRBV24-1 to TRBJ2-1, with 8 bases aligning to TRBD1. CDR1 KGHDR and CDR2 SFDVKD come from the germline V gene. This CDR3 has 18 residues. V gave up 3 bases and J gave up 0 bases; unmatched junction bases: 9. As DNA, the CDR3 is TGTGCCACCAGTGATCCCCGGACAGGGTCCAACTCCTACAATGAGCAGTTCTTC. This translates into CATSDPRTGSNSYNEQFF.

This chain joins TRBV18 and TRBJ1-3; D unresolved. This CDR3 is 13 amino acids long. The germline CDR1 and CDR2 sequences are KGHSH and LQKENI. The ends were cut back, 3 bases at V and 6 bases at J, with 9 bases in the middle. CDR3 coding DNA: TGTGCCAGCTCACCCGGGTTCGAAAACACCATATATTTT. It yields the protein CASSPGFENTIYF.

V is TRBV27 and J is TRBJ2-1, with 9 nucleotides matching TRBD2. Germline CDR1 reads MNHEY; CDR2 reads SMNVEV (reference sequence). CDR3 length: 17 residues. V shed 3 bases and J 1 base; nucleotides not matched to a gene: 7. The CDR3 region has the DNA TGTGCCAGCAGTTTGGCCTTGACTAGCGGATCCTACAATGAGCAGTTCTTC. This codes for CASSLALTSGSYNEQFF.

The chain couples TRBV10-3 to TRBJ2-3, with 9 bases aligning to TRBD2. Per germline, CDR1 ENHRY and CDR2 SYGVKD. This CDR3 contains 15 residues. The J segment lost 2 bases and the V segment lost 8 bases, leaving 8 bases of the junction unmatched. The CDR3 DNA reads as TGTGCCATCCGGGCTAGCGGGAAGAACACAGATACGCAGTATTTT. It specifies CAIRASGKNTDTQYF.

This chain links TRBV7-9 with TRBJ1-1; D uncertain. With 8 bases removed from V and 1 base from J, the gap between germline ends came to 8 bases. Per germline, CDR1 SEHNR and CDR2 FQNEAQ (reference sequence). There are 12 residues in the CDR3. CDR3 amino acids: CASVRENTEAFF. The CDR3 coding sequence is TGTGCCAGCGTCCGGGAGAACACTGAAGCTTTCTTT.

The rearrangement joins TRBV6-5 to TRBJ1-6; D ambiguous. Germline V CDR1 and CDR2: MNHEY, SVGAGI. The CDR3 is 15 residues long. The ends were cut back, 4 bases at V and 8 bases at J, with 15 bases in the middle. The DNA for the CDR3 is TGTGCCAGCAGTTGGGAGGAGGGTCGGTATTCACCCCTCCACTTT. This encodes CASSWEEGRYSPLHF.

This chain links TRBV2 with TRBJ1-2; no definite D call. The CDR3 length is 10 residues. Per germline, CDR1 SNHLY and CDR2 FYNNEI. Trimming removed 6 bases from V and 4 bases from J, with 3 bases in between. CDR3: CASRLYGYTF. DNA of the CDR3: TGTGCCAGCAGACTCTATGGCTACACCTTC. Filled out from reference TRBV2 and TRBJ1-2, the complete variable domain reads EPEVTQTPSHQVTQMGQEVILRCVPISNHLYFYWYRQILGQKVEFLVSFYNNEISEKSEIFDDQFSVERPDGSNFTLKIRSTKLEDSAMYFCASRLYGYTFGSGTRLTVV.

In regard to this clone: The junction departs from germline at one end; a sequencing error may be responsible. The V and J genes are TRBV7-7 and TRBJ2-3, with D tentatively TRBD1 or TRBD2 (6 bases each). The CDR3 length is 15 residues. Germline assignment: CDR1 SSHAT and CDR2 FNYEAQ (reference sequence). This chain's CDR3 is CASSLGGQTTDTQYF. For the CDR3, the DNA is TGTGCTAGCAGCTTAGGGGGGCAAACCACAGATACGCAGTATTTT.